This TCR beta chain was obtained from a study of T-cell memory formation after mild COVID-19. Study-wide results and limits: A subset of responding clones appeared in pre-infection memory, suggesting cross-reactive memory joined. Clones shrinking between day 15 and 85 showed a balanced CD4/CD8 split, and those that grew later tilted toward CD4+.

After 5'RACE with constant-segment primers, TCR alpha and TCR beta cDNA libraries carrying sample barcodes and UMIs were obtained. TCRdb redid the calling of the 5' RACE reads with MiXCR, one entry per CDR3 protein. This table holds approximately 150,000 distinct CDR3 sequences, roughly 13% found once. Trimming shortened V by 0 bases and J by 2 bases, and 7 bases separated the two germline ends. There are 14 residues in the CDR3. Germline-derived CDR1 and CDR2 are SGHRS and YFSETQ. For this clonotype: Its specificity is unknown.

The rearrangement joins TRBV5-1 to TRBJ2-3; D remains unclear. This clonotype was obtained from a man between 18 and 35 years old who had mild COVID-19 (a few samples of this study predate the infection). Cell type and time point are not known. Source material: PBMCs or a T cell subset sorted from them (not recorded which). The chain's CDR3 is CASSLETTTDTQYF. The CDR3 DNA reads as TGCGCCAGCAGCTTGGAAACGACCACAGATACGCAGTATTTT.